Presented here are 8 T cell receptor beta chains from one specimen sequenced in a study of shared T cell receptors in the human thymus. Profiling relied on immunoSEQ multiplex PCR, and the TCRdb table lists in-frame clones only, not all of them. The table includes under 700,000 clones, around three quarters detected once. Another study also made use of these data, one on human thymus T cells.

The sample was thymocytes. The receptors here all came from a boy under two years old with a congenital heart defect.

The chain links TRBV14 to TRBJ2-7; 9 nucleotides match TRBD1. Germline CDR1 and CDR2: SGHDN and FVKESK. V trimming: 0 bases; J trimming: 1 base; junction bases outside the gene matches: 1. The CDR3 sequence is 15 residues long. CDR3 bases: TGTGCCAGCAGCCAAGAGGGACAGGGTTCCTACGAGCAGTACTTC. Its translation: CASSQEGQGSYEQYF.

The table lists this clone with a few counts. The chain employs TRBV7-6 and TRBJ2-5; 8 bases map to TRBD1. The CDR3 covers 14 residues. CDR1 and CDR2 from the germline V gene are SGHVS and FNYEAQ. J gave up 4 bases and V 4 bases, and 5 bases lay outside the gene matches. CDR3 region: CASSSRGLGETQYF. The CDR3 bases are TGTGCCAGCAGCTCCAGGGGGCTCGGAGAGACCCAGTACTTC.

The CDR3 is CASSLTGTSGSITDTQYF. Written as DNA, the CDR3 is TGTGCCAGCAGTTTAACTGGGACTAGCGGGAGTATAACAGATACGCAGTATTTT. J is TRBJ2-3 and V is TRBV27; 14 bases agree with TRBD2. Unmatched junction bases numbered 7, after V lost 2 bases and J lost 3 bases. The CDR3 sequence is 18 residues long. CDR1 is MNHEY, CDR2 SMNVEV, per germline (reference sequence).

This clone was observed a few times. In nucleotides, the CDR3 is TGTGCCAGCAGCCAAGATAGACCGAGGAGCTCCTACAATGAGCAGTTCTTC. This encodes CASSQDRPRSSYNEQFF. The chain uses TRBV14 and TRBJ2-1; D ambiguous. This CDR3 has 17 residues. Trimming took off 0 bases at V and 0 bases at J, with 12 bases between the two ends. CDR1 is SGHDN, CDR2 FVKESK, per germline.

This clone has more than one count but fewer than ten. The chain has TRBV20-1 and TRBJ2-3; no clear D. Germline-derived CDR1 and CDR2 are DFQATT and SNEGSKA (reference sequence). The CDR3 runs 10 residues. The germline V and J ends were trimmed by 4 bases and 6 bases, with 5 bases remaining between them. This CDR3 is CSATKDTQYF. DNA of the CDR3: TGCAGTGCTACTAAGGATACGCAGTATTTT.

V and J are TRBV28 and TRBJ1-5; D perhaps matches TRBD1 (5 bases). V was cut by 6 bases and J by 6 bases, with 15 bases left in between. The CDR3 length is 14 residues. The germline gives CDR1 MDHEN, CDR2 SYDVKM. The CDR3 DNA is TGTGCCAGCAGCCAGGGATTTAGCGGTCAGCCCCAGCATTTT. Its translation: CASSQGFSGQPQHF.

CDR3: CASSGLWVAGYNEQFF. In nucleotides, the CDR3 is TGTGCCAGCAGCGGCCTGTGGGTAGCGGGATACAATGAGCAGTTCTTC. V usage is TRBV2 and J usage is TRBJ2-1; 8 nucleotides line up with TRBD2. V was pared by 6 bases and J by 4 bases, with 11 bases of the junction left unmatched. This CDR3 has 16 residues. Germline values: CDR1 SNHLY, CDR2 FYNNEI.

On this clone: The junction departs from germline at one end; a sequencing error may be responsible. J is TRBJ2-4 and V is TRBV6-5; TRBD1 aligns across 7 bases. Per germline, CDR1 MNHEY and CDR2 SVGAGI. The CDR3 has 12 residues. The CDR3: CASSNGSGTASF. CDR3 in DNA: TGTGCCAGCAGTAATGGATCCGGGACAGCGAGCTTC.